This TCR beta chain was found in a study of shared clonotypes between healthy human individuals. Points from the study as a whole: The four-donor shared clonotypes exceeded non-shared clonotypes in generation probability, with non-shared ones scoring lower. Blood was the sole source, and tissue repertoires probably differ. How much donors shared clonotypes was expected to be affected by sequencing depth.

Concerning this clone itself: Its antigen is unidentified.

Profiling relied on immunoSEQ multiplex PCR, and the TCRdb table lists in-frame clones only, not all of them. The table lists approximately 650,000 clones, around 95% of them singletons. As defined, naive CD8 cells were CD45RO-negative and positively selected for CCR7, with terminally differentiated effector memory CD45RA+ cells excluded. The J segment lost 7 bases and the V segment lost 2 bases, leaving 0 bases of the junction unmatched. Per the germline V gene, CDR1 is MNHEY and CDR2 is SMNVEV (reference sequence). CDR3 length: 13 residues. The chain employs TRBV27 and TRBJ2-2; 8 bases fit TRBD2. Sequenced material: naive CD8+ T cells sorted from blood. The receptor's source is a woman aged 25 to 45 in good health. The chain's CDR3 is CASSLTSGGELFF. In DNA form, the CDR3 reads TGTGCCAGCAGTTTAACTAGCGGCGGGGAGCTGTTTTTT.